The 31 T cell receptor beta chains below were found in one sample sequenced in a study of blood T cell repertoires in COVID-19. The data were produced by immunoSEQ multiplex PCR, yet TCRdb's version contains in-frame clones alone and is incomplete. The data contain around 260,000 clones, approximately 85% of them seen just once; the ten biggest clones take up about 0.9%. Sequenced material: peripheral blood. The receptors were sampled from a human donor with COVID-19, enrolled during active disease. The donor label of this sample is uncertain.

This clone was picked up many times. The sample holds other DNA sequences that translate to the same CDR3. V gene TRBV5-6 combines with J gene TRBJ1-5; 10 nucleotides line up with TRBD1. Trimming cost V 0 bases and J 6 bases; bases outside gene matches: 6. This CDR3 is 16 amino acids long. Germline V gene data show CDR1 as SGHDT and CDR2 as YYEEEE. DNA of the CDR3: TGTGCCAGCAGCTTGGGACAGGGGGCGGCGAGTCAGCCCCAGCATTTT. Protein product: CASSLGQGAASQPQHF.

This clone was observed a handful of times. This chain joins TRBV7-3 and TRBJ2-2; 8 positions agree with TRBD1. J was trimmed by 2 bases and V by 4 bases; bases with no gene match: 6. CDR3 size: 16 residues. Per the germline V gene, CDR1 is SGHTA and CDR2 is FQGTGA. Written as DNA, the CDR3 is TGTGCCAGCAGCTCGAGGACAGGGATCAACACCGGGGAGCTGTTTTTT. This encodes CASSSRTGINTGELFF.

About this clone itself: The sample has other DNA sequences that encode this CDR3 too. The CDR3 here is CASSLGQSTDTQYF. CDR3 nucleotide sequence: TGCGCCAGCAGCCTAGGACAGAGCACAGATACGCAGTATTTT. This chain links TRBV5-1 with TRBJ2-3, with D perhaps TRBD1 (6 bases). Trimming left V 4 bases short and J 0 bases short, with 9 bases between. The CDR3 runs 14 residues. The germline V gene encodes CDR1 SGHRS and CDR2 YFSETQ.

The rearrangement uses TRBV11-2 and TRBJ2-1; TRBD1 is a possible D gene (7 bases). This CDR3 contains 16 residues. Germline lookup yields CDR1 SGHAT and CDR2 FQNNGV. V was pared by 5 bases and J by 4 bases, with 18 bases between. CDR3: CASSPPWRGRYNEQFF. In DNA, the CDR3 is TGTGCCAGCAGCCCACCATGGAGGGGGCGATACAATGAGCAGTTCTTC.

Notes on this clone: Other nucleotide sequences in the sample specify the same CDR3. The chain couples TRBV7-8 to TRBJ2-3; TRBD1 aligns across 8 bases. Germline V gives CDR1 SGHVS, CDR2 FQNEAQ. This CDR3 is 16 amino acids long. J gave up 0 bases and V 1 base, and 3 bases lay outside the gene matches. The DNA for the CDR3 is TGTGCCAGCAGCTTAGGCAGGGGGCAGAGCACAGATACGCAGTATTTT. As protein: CASSLGRGQSTDTQYF.

The CDR3 DNA is TGTGCCAGTACCCAGGGACAGCTGAACACTGAAGCTTTCTTT. As protein: CASTQGQLNTEAFF. The chain combines TRBV19 with TRBJ1-1, with 7 bases identical to TRBD1. The germline V gene has CDR1 LNHDA and CDR2 SQIVND (reference sequence). V shed 7 bases and J 0 bases; nucleotides not matched to a gene: 5. There are 14 residues in the CDR3.

This chain connects TRBV30 to TRBJ2-1, with TRBD2 identical over 9 bases. Germline CDR1 is GTSNPN and CDR2 is SVGIG (reference sequence). The CDR3 runs to 15 residues. Unmatched junction bases numbered 7, after V lost 3 bases and J lost 4 bases. DNA of the CDR3: TGTGCCTGGAGCCCGGGACTAGCCCCTTACAATGAGCAGTTCTTC. Protein product: CAWSPGLAPYNEQFF.

The chain carries TRBV27 and TRBJ1-2; the D gene is possibly TRBD1 (5 bases). Deletions cut 6 bases from V and 3 bases from J, with 14 bases between. The germline CDR1 and CDR2 sequences are MNHEY and SMNVEV (reference sequence). This CDR3 contains 14 residues. The DNA for the CDR3 is TGTGCCAGCAGCCGCGCCAGGGACTACTATGGCTACACCTTC. Encoded protein: CASSRARDYYGYTF.

The chain couples TRBV28 to TRBJ2-7; D is undetermined. Trimming pared 7 bases from V and 0 bases from J, leaving 4 bases between. This CDR3 is 11 amino acids long. Germline V CDR1 and CDR2: MDHEN, SYDVKM. The CDR3 loop reads CASTRSYEQYF. The CDR3 region has the DNA TGTGCCAGCACCCGCTCCTACGAGCAGTACTTC. The entire variable domain, with the rest obtained from reference TRBV28 and TRBJ2-7, is as follows: DVKVTQSSRYLVKRTGEKVFLECVQDMDHENMFWYRQDPGLGLRLIYFSYDVKMKEKGDIPEGYSVSREKKERFSLILESASTNQTSMYLCASTRSYEQYFGPGTRLTVT.

The V call is TRBV6-2 or TRBV6-3, the J call TRBJ1-1, with 10 bases lining up with TRBD1. The junction had 5 bases not matched to a gene; V was cut back by 6 bases and J by 4 bases. The CDR3 runs to 14 residues. Germline V CDR1 and CDR2: MNHEY, SVGEGT. The CDR3 DNA reads as TGTGCCAGCAGCCGAGGGACAGGGGCCACTGAAGCTTTCTTT. This codes for CASSRGTGATEAFF.

The chain carries TRBV30 and TRBJ1-1; TRBD1 agrees at 10 bases. The CDR3 runs 13 residues. Germline CDR1 GTSNPN, CDR2 SVGIG (reference sequence). V shed 8 bases, J shed 4 bases, and the junction held 7 bases outside the gene matches. Here the CDR3 reads CAGQGEWGTEAFF. The CDR3 nucleotides read TGTGCCGGACAGGGGGAATGGGGCACTGAAGCTTTCTTT.

The CDR3 DNA sequence: TGTGCCAGCAGTGTCGATAGCGGGGTCTACGAGCAGTACTTC. This codes for CASSVDSGVYEQYF. This rearrangement joins TRBV2 to TRBJ2-7, with 8 nucleotides matching TRBD2. This CDR3 spans 14 amino acids. V was pared by 4 bases and J by 3 bases, with 5 bases of the junction left unmatched. Germline lookup yields CDR1 SNHLY and CDR2 FYNNEI.

V usage is TRBV19 and J usage is TRBJ2-7; 9 bases line up with TRBD2. CDR1 and CDR2 (germline): LNHDA, SQIVND (reference sequence). Unmatched junction bases numbered 0, after V lost 2 bases and J lost 1 base. CDR3 length: 14 residues. CDR3 sequence reads: CASSISGRSYEQYF. The CDR3 DNA sequence: TGTGCCAGTAGTATAAGCGGGAGGTCCTACGAGCAGTACTTC.

Many counts were recorded for this clone. This rearrangement joins TRBV9 to TRBJ2-1; 11 positions agree with TRBD1. V shed 0 bases and J 2 bases; nucleotides not matched to a gene: 1. Germline CDR1 SGDLS, CDR2 YYNGEE. The CDR3 has 16 amino acids. DNA for the CDR3: TGTGCCAGCAGCGTAGAGGGACAGGGGGCCTACAATGAGCAGTTCTTC. Protein product: CASSVEGQGAYNEQFF.

The J gene is TRBJ2-3, the V gene TRBV28; TRBD2 matches at 12 bases. The CDR3 sequence is 17 residues long. With V trimmed by 7 bases and J by 3 bases, 11 bases remained unmatched. Germline lookup yields CDR1 MDHEN and CDR2 SYDVKM. The CDR3 bases are TGTGCCAGCACCAGCCCCGGACTAGCGGGAAGGACAGATACGCAGTATTTT. Protein: CASTSPGLAGRTDTQYF.

The CDR3 sequence: CASSSGYSNQPQHF. CDR3 sequence (DNA): TGTGCCAGCAGTTCCGGTTATAGCAATCAGCCCCAGCATTTT. V gene TRBV28 combines with J gene TRBJ1-5; D ambiguous. Germline CDR1 reads MDHEN; CDR2 reads SYDVKM. The CDR3 loop spans 14 amino acids. V lost 4 bases to trimming and J lost 0 bases, with 7 bases between them.

The rearrangement joins TRBV15 to TRBJ2-3; a possible D gene is TRBD1 (6 bases). Trimming removed 4 bases from V and 1 base from J, with 9 bases in between. From germline, CDR1 is LNHNV and CDR2 YYDKDF (reference sequence). CDR3 length: 14 residues. The CDR3 is CATSTDSRTDTQYF. For the CDR3, the DNA is TGTGCCACCAGCACGGACAGCCGCACAGATACGCAGTATTTT.

As concerns this clone: The identical CDR3 is also encoded by other nucleotide sequences in the sample. The rearrangement uses TRBV7-9 and TRBJ2-2; D uncertain. Trimming took off 2 bases at V and 1 base at J, with 2 bases between the two ends. Germline V gene data show CDR1 as SEHNR and CDR2 as FQNEAQ (reference sequence). CDR3 length equals 13 residues. This chain's CDR3 is CASSLLNTGELFF. CDR3 sequence (DNA): TGTGCCAGCAGCTTACTGAACACCGGGGAGCTGTTTTTT. Using reference TRBV7-9 and TRBJ2-2 for the parts outside the CDR3, the full variable domain is DTGVSQNPRHKITKRGQNVTFRCDPISEHNRLYWYRQTLGQGPEFLTYFQNEAQLEKSRLLSDRFSAERPKGSFSTLEIQRTEQGDSAMYLCASSLLNTGELFFGEGSRLTVL.

The genes are TRBV12-3 or TRBV12-4 and TRBJ2-1; perhaps TRBD2 as D (6 bases). This CDR3 comprises 13 residues. V lost 8 bases, J lost 12 bases, and 20 bases lay in between. The CDR3: CASRYTTGDWQFF. The CDR3 region has the DNA TGTGCCAGCCGCTACACTACGGGGGATTGGCAGTTCTTC.

This clone was observed once. The chain is built from TRBV7-9 and TRBJ1-4, with a possible D match to TRBD1 (6 bases). This CDR3 has 13 amino acids. V lost 8 bases and J lost 3, with 10 bases in between. Germline V lookup: CDR1 SEHNR, CDR2 FQNEAQ (reference sequence). The CDR3 sequence: CASGTRANEKLFF. The CDR3 coding sequence is TGTGCCAGCGGGACAAGGGCTAATGAAAAACTGTTTTTT.

This chain connects TRBV28 to TRBJ1-2; D may be TRBD1 (5 bases). In germline, CDR1 is MDHEN, CDR2 SYDVKM. This CDR3 contains 13 residues. The germline V and J ends were trimmed by 3 bases and 4 bases, with 9 bases remaining between them. This CDR3 reads CASSFQGVYGYTF. As DNA, the CDR3 is TGTGCCAGCAGTTTTCAAGGGGTCTATGGCTACACCTTC.

CDR3 region: CASSRLAGIQETQYF. Here the CDR3 DNA reads TGTGCCAGCAGTCGACTAGCGGGGATACAAGAGACCCAGTACTTC. The rearrangement links TRBV27 to TRBJ2-5, with 11 bases aligning to TRBD2. J was trimmed by 2 bases and V by 5 bases; bases with no gene match: 4. The CDR3 has 15 residues. In germline, CDR1 is MNHEY, CDR2 SMNVEV (reference sequence).

The rearrangement uses TRBV14 and TRBJ1-2; 9 nucleotides line up with TRBD1. The junction had 4 bases not matched to a gene; V was cut back by 3 bases and J by 2 bases. This CDR3 spans 15 amino acids. Germline V gene sequence: CDR1 SGHDN, CDR2 FVKESK. The CDR3, as DNA: TGTGCCAGCAGCCAGCGGACAGGGGCGAACTATGGCTACACCTTC. It translates to CASSQRTGANYGYTF.

This chain joins TRBV27 and TRBJ1-2, with 7 nucleotides matching TRBD1. Unmatched junction bases numbered 8, after V lost 8 bases and J lost 2 bases. Germline V gene lookup returns CDR1 MNHEY and CDR2 SMNVEV (reference sequence). The CDR3 extends over 14 amino acids. The CDR3 region has the DNA TGTGCCAGCGGGGCATGGACAGGAAACTATGGCTACACCTTC. It translates to CASGAWTGNYGYTF.

The rearrangement links TRBV4-2 to TRBJ2-5; 9 positions agree with TRBD2. Germline CDR1 is LGHNA and CDR2 is YNFKEQ. V lost 0 bases and J lost 5; bases outside the gene matches: 7. The CDR3 length is 16 residues. CDR3 sequence (DNA): TGTGCCAGCAGCCAAGAAGGCGGGAGGGCGGGGGAGACCCAGTACTTC. Translating it yields CASSQEGGRAGETQYF.

The chain employs TRBV28 and TRBJ1-2; D is unclear. CDR1 and CDR2 (germline): MDHEN, SYDVKM. This CDR3 is 13 amino acids long. Between the trimmed V and J ends, which lost 8 bases and 8 bases, there was a span of 18 bases. In nucleotides, the CDR3 is TGTGCCAGCTCAATTGGAGTTCCGGCCGGCTACACCTTC. This encodes CASSIGVPAGYTF.

This chain connects TRBV30 to TRBJ2-7, with D unresolved. The CDR3 sequence is 11 residues long. The germline V and J ends were trimmed by 0 bases and 4 bases, with 4 bases remaining between them. The germline V gene has CDR1 GTSNPN and CDR2 SVGIG (reference sequence). The CDR3 loop is CAWSVQYEQYF. CDR3 in DNA: TGTGCCTGGAGTGTACAATACGAGCAGTACTTC.

The V and J genes are TRBV5-4 and TRBJ1-1; D is perhaps TRBD1 (6 bases). V was clipped by 2 bases and J by 11 bases, with 13 bases between them. Germline V gives CDR1 SGHNT, CDR2 YYREEE (reference sequence). The CDR3 covers 12 residues. The CDR3 bases are TGTGCCAGCAGCTTACGATGGGGGCACGCTTTCTTT. Encoded protein: CASSLRWGHAFF.

This clone was observed a single time. CDR3 in DNA: TGTGCCAGCAGCGTAGGGACTACAACTAGCACAGATACGCAGTATTTT. This codes for CASSVGTTTSTDTQYF. This chain uses TRBV9 with TRBJ2-3; tentatively, D is TRBD2 (6 bases). Germline values: CDR1 SGDLS, CDR2 YYNGEE. The germline V and J ends were trimmed by 0 bases and 0 bases, with 11 bases remaining between them. This CDR3 spans 16 amino acids.

The CDR3 DNA reads as TGCATCACAGCTCACAGCTATGGCTACACCTTC. It encodes CITAHSYGYTF. V is TRBV20-1 and J is TRBJ1-2; D is unclear. The CDR3 extends over 11 amino acids. Germline values: CDR1 DFQATT, CDR2 SNEGSKA (reference sequence).

This sequence joins TRBV19 and TRBJ2-5; 7 nucleotides match TRBD1. The CDR3 is 15 residues long. Trimming removed 1 base from V and 2 bases from J; junction bases left unmatched: 4. In germline, CDR1 is LNHDA, CDR2 SQIVND (reference sequence). This CDR3 reads CASSIGGGPQETQYF. The CDR3 DNA sequence: TGTGCCAGTAGTATAGGAGGGGGCCCTCAAGAGACCCAGTACTTC.